This entry lists 10 T cell receptor beta chains sequenced from one sample in a study of lymphopenia after photon versus proton radiotherapy. Produced via immunoSEQ multiplex PCR; TCRdb's table is partial and in-frame only. The top ten hold about 6.6% of the sample, which has fewer than 35,000 clones, approximately 89% seen once. This sample comprised peripheral blood, obtained from a patient treated with proton-based radiotherapy. The receptors were sampled from a woman between 65 and 79 years old with pancreatic cancer. Some clones in this sample may be carry-over from other donors' samples.

The rearrangement links TRBV19 to TRBJ2-5, with 9 positions matching TRBD1. The CDR3 consists of 15 residues. In germline, CDR1 is LNHDA, CDR2 SQIVND (reference sequence). Unmatched junction bases numbered 9, after V lost 5 bases and J lost 5 bases. CDR3 DNA sequence: TGTGCCAGTAGTCAACAGGGGGCACTGGTGGAGACCCAGTACTTC. Protein: CASSQQGALVETQYF.

The chain links TRBV5-1 to TRBJ1-2, with D uncertain. Germline V gene data show CDR1 as SGHRS and CDR2 as YFSETQ. Trimming stripped 0 bases from V and 5 bases from J, with 8 bases between. The CDR3 has 13 residues. The CDR3 loop reads CASSLDGQYGYTF. The CDR3 bases are TGCGCCAGCAGCTTGGACGGCCAGTATGGCTACACCTTC.

The gene calls are TRBV11-3 and TRBJ2-3, with D uncertain. Germline CDR1 reads SGHNT; CDR2 reads YENEEA. Deletions cut 1 base from V and 0 bases from J, with 5 bases between. The CDR3 loop spans 14 amino acids. Here the CDR3 DNA reads TGTGCCAGCAGCTTAGGTAGAAGCACAGATACGCAGTATTTT. Protein sequence: CASSLGRSTDTQYF.

This clone was picked up one time. This chain joins TRBV7-8 and TRBJ2-3; 8 bases line up with TRBD2. This CDR3 has 16 amino acids. V gave up 0 bases and J gave up 3 bases; unmatched junction bases: 5. The germline CDR1 and CDR2 sequences are SGHVS and FQNEAQ. The CDR3 DNA reads as TGTGCCAGCAGCTTAGCGGGGGCGGGAGGTACAGATACGCAGTATTTT. This encodes CASSLAGAGGTDTQYF. Complete variable domain (other parts from reference TRBV7-8 and TRBJ2-3): GAGVSQSPRYKVAKRGQDVALRCDPISGHVSLFWYQQALGQGPEFLTYFQNEAQLDKSGLPSDRFFAERPEGSVSTLKIQRTQQEDSAVYLCASSLAGAGGTDTQYFGPGTRLTVL.

The rearrangement joins TRBV11-2 to TRBJ2-7, with D uncertain. Germline CDR1 reads SGHAT; CDR2 reads FQNNGV. The V and J ends lost 0 bases and 5 bases respectively, with 11 bases between them. The length of the CDR3 is 14 residues. The CDR3 sequence is CASSLDPQVHEQYF. The CDR3 nucleotides are TGTGCCAGCAGCTTAGATCCCCAGGTCCACGAGCAGTACTTC. Full variable domain (remainder filled in from reference TRBV11-2 and TRBJ2-7): EAGVAQSPRYKIIEKRQSVAFWCNPISGHATLYWYQQILGQGPKLLIQFQNNGVVDDSQLPKDRFSAERLKGVDSTLKIQPAKLEDSAVYLCASSLDPQVHEQYFGPGTRLTVT.

The chain links TRBV18 to TRBJ2-2, with 15 nucleotides matching TRBD2. The germline V gene has CDR1 KGHSH and CDR2 LQKENI. Unmatched junction bases numbered 7, after V lost 3 bases and J lost 5 bases. The CDR3 length is 18 residues. This CDR3 reads CASSPLGLAGGGTGELFF. DNA of the CDR3: TGTGCCAGCTCACCCTTGGGACTAGCGGGAGGAGGAACCGGGGAGCTGTTTTTT.

This chain connects TRBV29-1 to TRBJ2-7; TRBD1 might be the D (6 bases). V lost 3 bases and J 3 bases, leaving 9 bases between the germline ends. The CDR3 is made up of 12 amino acids. Germline-derived CDR1 and CDR2 are SQVTM and ANQGSEA. CDR3 nucleotide sequence: TGCAGCGTTGAGGGCAGGGGCTACGAGCAGTACTTC. Its translation: CSVEGRGYEQYF.

CDR3 nucleotide sequence: TGTGCCAGCAGTCCTAGCGGGCAGTTTTACTACAATGAGCAGTTCTTC. Translation gives CASSPSGQFYYNEQFF. The chain carries TRBV28 and TRBJ2-1; 8 nucleotides align to TRBD2. V was pared by 5 bases and J by 3 bases, with 9 bases of the junction left unmatched. This CDR3 is built from 16 residues. CDR1 is MDHEN and CDR2 is SYDVKM in the germline V gene.

The chain joins TRBV10-1 to TRBJ2-3, with D unresolved. Trimming removed 3 bases from V and 2 bases from J, with 9 bases in between. The CDR3 is made up of 14 amino acids. CDR1 and CDR2 from the germline V gene are WNHNN and SYGVQD (reference sequence). In DNA form, the CDR3 reads TGCGCCAGCAGTGAACGTATCATCACAGATACGCAGTATTTT. Translated: CASSERIITDTQYF.

Here the CDR3 reads CASSLVGTSRYNEQFF. The CDR3, as DNA: TGTGCCAGCAGCTTAGTAGGGACTAGCAGATACAATGAGCAGTTCTTC. The chain uses TRBV7-8 and TRBJ2-1; 9 bases agree with TRBD2. J gave up 4 bases and V 1 base, and 5 bases lay outside the gene matches. CDR3 length equals 16 residues. Germline CDR1 SGHVS, CDR2 FQNEAQ.